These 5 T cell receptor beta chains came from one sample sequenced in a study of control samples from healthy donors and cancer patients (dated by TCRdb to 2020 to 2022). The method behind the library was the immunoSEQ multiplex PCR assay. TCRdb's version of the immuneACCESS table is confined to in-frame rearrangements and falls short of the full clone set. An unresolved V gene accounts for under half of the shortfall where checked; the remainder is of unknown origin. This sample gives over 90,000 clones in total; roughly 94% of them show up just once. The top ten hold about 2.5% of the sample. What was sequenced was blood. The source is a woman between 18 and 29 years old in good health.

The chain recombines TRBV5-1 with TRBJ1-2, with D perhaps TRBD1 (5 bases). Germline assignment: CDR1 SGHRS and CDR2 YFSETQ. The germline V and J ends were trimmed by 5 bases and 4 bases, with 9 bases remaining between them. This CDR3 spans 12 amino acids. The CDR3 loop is CASRTDSYGYTF. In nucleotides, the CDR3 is TGCGCCAGCAGAACCGACAGCTATGGCTACACCTTC.

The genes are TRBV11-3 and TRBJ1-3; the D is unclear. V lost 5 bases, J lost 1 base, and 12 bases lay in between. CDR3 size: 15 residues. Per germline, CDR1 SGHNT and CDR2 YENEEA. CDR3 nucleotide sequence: TGTGCCAGCAGCCCTCTATGGGGTTCTGGAAACACCATATATTTT. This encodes CASSPLWGSGNTIYF.

The CDR3 DNA reads as TGTGCCAGCAGCTCCCGGGGGGGGGAAGGGTTCTCCTATAATTCACCCCTCCACTTT. Translation gives CASSSRGGEGFSYNSPLHF. The genes are TRBV7-2 and TRBJ1-6; TRBD1 might be the D (5 bases). CDR3 length equals 19 residues. Trimming shortened V by 4 bases and J by 0 bases, and 19 bases separated the two germline ends. CDR1 is SGHTA and CDR2 is FQGNSA in the germline V gene.

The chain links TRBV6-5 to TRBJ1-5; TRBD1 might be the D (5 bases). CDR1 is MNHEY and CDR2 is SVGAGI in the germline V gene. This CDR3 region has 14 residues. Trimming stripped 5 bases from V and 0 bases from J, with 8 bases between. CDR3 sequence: CASSRQISNQPQHF. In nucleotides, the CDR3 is TGTGCCAGCAGTCGACAGATTAGCAATCAGCCCCAGCATTTT.

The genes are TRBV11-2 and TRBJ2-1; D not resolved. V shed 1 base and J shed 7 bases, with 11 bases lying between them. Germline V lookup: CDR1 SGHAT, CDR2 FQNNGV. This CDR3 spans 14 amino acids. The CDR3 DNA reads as TGTGCCAGCAGCTTAGTTAGGCTACCGAATGAGCAGTTCTTC. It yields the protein CASSLVRLPNEQFF. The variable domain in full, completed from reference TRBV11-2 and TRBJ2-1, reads EAGVAQSPRYKIIEKRQSVAFWCNPISGHATLYWYQQILGQGPKLLIQFQNNGVVDDSQLPKDRFSAERLKGVDSTLKIQPAKLEDSAVYLCASSLVRLPNEQFFGPGTRLTVL.